The sequence of this TCR beta chain was determined in a study of T cells in women clearing cervical HPV infection. Whole-study results and caveats: T-cell numbers per sample were unknown and may explain richness differences.

Genomic DNA, averaging about 1,100 ng per sample, yielded TCR beta CDR3 via immunoSEQ. Only in-frame clones appear in the TCRdb table, and some are missing; sequencing was by immunoSEQ multiplex PCR. Its clone listing holds 35,000 to 45,000 clones. About this clone itself: Its antigen is still unknown. The read ends 3 residues shy of where the CDR3 ends; the end is completed using the germline J gene.

The germline V gene has CDR1 SGHAT and CDR2 FQNNGV. Trimming left V 3 bases short and J 5 bases short, with 13 bases between. The CDR3 is 14 residues long. The sequence was obtained from a woman between 18 and 69 years old with a cervical HPV16 infection that either progressed to CIN3+ or cleared (not recorded which). This chain connects TRBV11-2 to TRBJ2-5; no clear D. The specimen was blood buffy coat. The sequenced CDR3 bases are TGTGCCAGCAGCTTGGTTGGAGCGAGGGAGACC. This translates into CASSLVGARET. The CDR3 in full is CASSLVGARETQYF.